This T cell receptor beta chain originates from a study of shared clonotypes between healthy human individuals (dated by TCRdb to between 2020 and 2021). Regarding the complete study: The cohort comprised two women and a few men aged 18 to 49 years. To estimate repertoire size and how much clonotype sharing occurs between individuals, the study deeply sequenced the blood TCR repertoires of about five healthy adults. For each donor, CD4 naive and CD4 memory were each run on three plates, CD8 naive on two plates, and CD8 memory on one plate. To increase sequencing depth and limit assay-specific biases, TCR repertoire library preparation and sequencing were carried out by different laboratories using diverse techniques. Between about 0.94 and 8.9 billion PBMCs per donor were obtained by leukapheresis.

CD8 naive samples consisted of CD45RO-negative cells that were positively selected for CCR7, yielding a CD45RA+CCR7+ population without TemRA cells. Donors were healthy HIV-negative adults with no recently reported acute infections or vaccinations. Every donor was a Caucasian adult residing in Nashville, Tennessee, USA. Blood was obtained by leukapheresis, after which PBMCs were separated by Ficoll-Histopaque density gradient centrifugation and cryopreserved in liquid nitrogen vapor phase. Purity and quantity of every magnetically sorted T cell population were checked by analytical flow cytometry. Genomic DNA was isolated from every sorted fraction and measured by UV absorbance on a Nanodrop 2000c. Looking up the germline V gene yields CDR1 MGHDK and CDR2 SYGVNS. The CDR3 spans 13 residues, from the cysteine through the phenylalanine. Only CDR3 DNA is held: 39 bases, read in frame from base 1. V sheds 7 bases and J sheds 0 bases, leaving 9 bases between their ends.

Points on this clone: What this receptor recognizes is not known. Base qualities are not at hand, and no much larger clone is one base apart.

Using the deep immunoSEQ assay, TCR CDR3 regions were amplified from genomic DNA by multiplex PCR. Extracted genomic DNA from each cell subset was distributed evenly across all wells of several immunoSEQ 96-well plates, and each plate was treated as a replicate. For sorted subsets, approximately 200 ng of genomic DNA, equivalent to around 30,000 T cell genomes, went into each replicate PCR. Purified libraries were quantified with a Qubit 3.0 fluorometer, sized on a Bioanalyzer 2100, and re-quantified with the KAPA Library Quantification kit. Every immunoSEQ 96-well plate was sequenced on a separate single-read 150-cycle Illumina NextSeq 550 flow cell. Per the source publication's procedure: Because only junctional sequences without quality scores were contained in the immunoSEQ output, filtering matching that applied to full-length reads could not be performed. Sequences were annotated with PyIR, a Python wrapper for IgBLAST v1.9, using IMGT germline references to assign V/J genes and CDR3. Any read was removed if the V/J assignment was weak (E-value above 1e-6), the CDR3 was missing, or the read contained stop codons, out-of-frame junctions, or ambiguous translated residues. A V3J clonotype was defined by an identical inferred V gene, J gene, and CDR3 amino acid sequence. Percentage overlap between repertoires was calculated by dividing the number of shared unique clonotypes by the size of the smaller repertoire. Richness of each repertoire was evaluated using RTK rarefaction, the Chao1 estimator, and Recon v2.1 estimates of unobserved clonotypes. Generation probabilities were computed with OLGA for all TCRbeta clonotypes obtained by the gDNA method from a few donors. Here the immuneACCESS table is served through TCRdb, limited to in-frame sequences with V and J called. Missing clones are a known gap in these copies; in checked studies unresolved V genes cover under half, and the rest lacks a known reason. V and J calls and clone size come straight from that table; D and trimming were deduced from the DNA. Present in this sample are roughly 2.1 million clones, more than 85% of which were seen just once. The ten top clones hold under 2% of the sample.

What the work shows at the level of the full study, not this receptor alone: Compared with non-shared clonotypes, clonotypes shared by all four sorted-subset donors had higher generation probabilities. Sampling was restricted to blood, and TCR repertoires in tissues likely differ from the TCR repertoires found in blood. The genetic and exposure-history diversity represented was limited by the small number of donors. Based on pairwise subsampling, the degree of clonotype sharing among donors was expected to be affected by sequencing depth. Naive subsets generally had larger estimated clonotype richness than memory subsets did. Rarefaction of sorted-subset datasets indicated incomplete sequencing despite the large sequencing depth. When a few donors were compared, the shared fraction of clonotypes was about 5.5% for naive CD4, more than 3% for naive CD8, more than 2% for memory CD4, and 0.4% for memory CD8.

The clonotype originates from a man younger than 35 in good health. Some clones in this sample may be carry-over from other donors' samples. Source material: naive CD8+ T cells from PBMCs. Per the publication, the cell subset or site label means: CD45RA+CCR7+. This sequence uses TRBV25-1 and TRBJ1-1; no D gene can be assigned with confidence. The CDR3 in this case is CASKGSLNTEAFF. The base sequence is TGTGCCAGCAAGGGCAGCTTGAACACTGAAGCTTTCTTT.